Here is one TCR beta chain with its context. Its antigen remains unknown. The sample comes from a study of graft-versus-host responses after intestinal transplantation. Study details: The transplants performed in recipients were multivisceral, liver-intestinal, or isolated intestinal. Recipients uniformly received anti-thymocyte globulin induction, followed by tacrolimus and steroids for roughly 3 years.

The data were produced by immunoSEQ multiplex PCR, yet TCRdb's version contains in-frame clones alone and is incomplete. The sample contains 20,000 or so clones, 75% to 95% of which appear only once. The length of the CDR3 is 16 residues. Germline V gives CDR1 SQVTM, CDR2 ANQGSEA. Points from the study as a whole: GvH clonotypes were identified within recipient marrow, with a subset emerging first in ileum or blood.

The material sequenced was PBMCs, taken around 350 days after transplant. The chain joins TRBV29-1 to TRBJ1-2; no definite D call. The TCR originated in a human patient who received an intestinal transplant, so some T cells may come from the graft donor. CDR3 sequence reads: CSVSRAARRRSYGYTF. CDR3 coding DNA: TGCAGTGTTTCGAGGGCCGCGCGAAGGCGGAGTTATGGCTACACCTTC.